This paragraph reports one T cell receptor (beta chain). The antigen is not known. This CDR3 contains 15 residues. V was pared by 0 bases and J by 3 bases, with 4 bases of the junction left unmatched. Germline V lookup: CDR1 SGHNT, CDR2 YYREEE (reference sequence). Researchers ran the PCR with 60 Vbeta and 13 Jbeta primers. The table came from immunoSEQ multiplex PCR; TCRdb's copy has only in-frame clones and leaves some out. Here the sample spans 110,000 or so clones, 70% to 80% being singletons. The sample comes from a study of cytomegalovirus exposure and HLA in healthy donors. Study observations and caveats: A missense variant in DCLRE1C was later tied to TCR beta V- and J-gene trimming. The productive fraction for most TCR beta V segments was about 90% or about 30% in an earlier analysis. The only immune exposure information that was available was CMV serostatus. The study dropped some indistinguishable V segments, TRBV6-2 and TRBV6-3 among them.

This receptor was taken from a woman in her 30s in good health and CMV-seropositive. The sample taken for sequencing was PBMCs. The genes are TRBV5-4 and TRBJ1-2; 8 bases match TRBD1. CDR3 nucleotide sequence: TGTGCCAGCAGCTTGGGGACAGGGTATGACTATGGCTACACCTTC. This codes for CASSLGTGYDYGYTF. The whole variable domain, remainder taken from reference TRBV5-4 and TRBJ1-2, is ETGVTQSPTHLIKTRGQQVTLRCSSQSGHNTVSWYQQALGQGPQFIFQYYREEENGRGNFPPRFSGLQFPNYSSELNVNALELDDSALYLCASSLGTGYDYGYTFGSGTRLTVV.